Below, 20 T cell receptor beta chains from the same sample are listed, as sequenced in a study of response to subunit inactivated influenza vaccine. TCRdb fed the RT-PCR reads into MiXCR, producing one record per CDR3 protein. The sample includes around 540,000 distinct CDR3 sequences, approximately 10% seen only once; the top ten take roughly a tenth. Sequences were derived from PBMCs from blood, sampled on the day of vaccination. These receptors were obtained from a man aged 50 to 60 who received an inactivated influenza vaccine.

This clonotype was observed a handful of times. The chain carries TRBV4-3 and TRBJ1-3; 7 bases are a match to TRBD1. CDR3 length equals 16 residues. V shed 1 base and J 0 bases; nucleotides not matched to a gene: 3. Germline CDR1 reads LGHNA; CDR2 reads YSLEER. The CDR3 is CASSQATGSSGNTIYF. The CDR3 DNA reads TGCGCCAGCAGCCAAGCGACAGGGAGCTCTGGAAACACCATATATTTT.

Points on this clonotype: Being one base from a much bigger clone, this may be a read error. The V gene is TRBV12-3 or TRBV12-4, the J gene TRBJ2-7; unclear D gene. The CDR3 is 14 amino acids. Trimming removed 5 bases at V and 8 bases at J, with 19 bases between. CDR3 bases: TGTGCCAGCAGTCCGCAGCCTATAGTGGGCAAGCAGTACTTC. It is translated as CASSPQPIVGKQYF.

This clonotype came up a few times. The chain employs TRBV12-3 or TRBV12-4 and TRBJ2-3; 11 bases are a match to TRBD2. V shed 6 bases, J shed 5 bases, and the junction held 7 bases outside the gene matches. CDR3 length: 15 residues. This CDR3 reads CASRRLAGNRDTQYF. As DNA, the CDR3 is TGTGCCAGCAGGAGACTAGCGGGAAATAGAGATACGCAGTATTTT.

Ten or more counts support this clonotype. The chain uses TRBV11-2 and TRBJ2-3; 7 bases fit TRBD2. CDR1 is SGHAT and CDR2 is FQNNGV in the germline V gene. This CDR3 is built from 17 residues. The junction had 13 bases not matched to a gene; V was cut back by 1 base and J by 6 bases. CDR3 in amino acids: CASSLVASGRRRDTQYF. The DNA of the CDR3 is TGTGCCAGCAGCTTAGTGGCTAGCGGCCGGAGGAGGGATACGCAGTATTTT.

J is TRBJ2-7 and V is TRBV14; 8 bases agree with TRBD1. This CDR3 comprises 13 residues. Germline V CDR1 and CDR2: SGHDN, FVKESK. After removal of 3 bases from V and 5 bases from J, the junction contained 3 bases not matched to a gene. The CDR3 here is CASSHPGGHEQYF. The DNA for the CDR3 is TGTGCCAGCAGCCATCCAGGGGGCCACGAGCAGTACTTC. Complete variable domain (other parts from reference TRBV14 and TRBJ2-7): EAGVTQFPSHSVIEKGQTVTLRCDPISGHDNLYWYRRVMGKEIKFLLHFVKESKQDESGMPNNRFLAERTGGTYSTLKVQPAELEDSGVYFCASSHPGGHEQYFGPGTRLTVT.

This clonotype was observed a few times. The chain carries TRBV6-2 or TRBV6-3 and TRBJ2-5; the match to TRBD2 covers 13 bases. V was pared by 4 bases and J by 2 bases, with 4 bases of the junction left unmatched. The CDR3 is 16 amino acids. Germline CDR1 MNHEY, CDR2 SVGEGT. The CDR3 loop reads CASSSGLAGFQETQYF. The CDR3 region has the DNA TGTGCCAGCAGTTCGGGACTAGCGGGGTTTCAAGAGACCCAGTACTTC.

This clonotype was seen a handful of times. This chain connects TRBV6-1 to TRBJ1-6; weak D call: TRBD1 (5 bases). The CDR3 has 16 amino acids. CDR1 and CDR2 from the germline V gene are MNHNS and SASEGT. The V end lost 1 base, the J end lost 5 bases, and 12 bases lay between the germline ends. CDR3 coding DNA: TGTGCCAGCAGTGAAGAGTCGGGACCGAATAATTCACCCCTCCACTTT. Protein: CASSEESGPNNSPLHF.

This clonotype has ten or more counts. The rearrangement joins TRBV7-3 to TRBJ2-1, with D unclear. The CDR3 runs 16 residues. CDR1 is SGHTA, CDR2 FQGTGA, per germline. The V end was cut by 2 bases, the J end by 2 bases, with 13 bases between. The CDR3 DNA reads as TGTGCCAGCAGCTTAGGTGGCGTCGCCCCCTACAATGAGCAGTTCTTC. Amino acids: CASSLGGVAPYNEQFF.

This chain uses TRBV4-3 with TRBJ2-7; D unresolved. V gave up 1 base and J gave up 0 bases, with 13 bases separating them. The CDR3 length is 16 residues. The germline CDR1 and CDR2 sequences are LGHNA and YSLEER. CDR3 in DNA: TGCGCCAGCAGCCAAGTTGCTGGGGTCCTCTCCTACGAGCAGTACTTC. Protein: CASSQVAGVLSYEQYF.

This clonotype has just a few counts. V and J are TRBV5-6 and TRBJ2-7; TRBD1 agrees at 7 bases. The germline V gene encodes CDR1 SGHDT and CDR2 YYEEEE. CDR3 length equals 13 residues. J was trimmed by 3 bases and V by 4 bases; bases with no gene match: 4. CDR3 sequence: CASSTDRDYEQYF. The DNA of the CDR3 is TGTGCCAGCAGCACAGACAGGGACTACGAGCAGTACTTC.

The chain recombines TRBV18 with TRBJ2-7; TRBD1 aligns across 9 bases. Looked up from germline, CDR1 is KGHSH and CDR2 is LQKENI. The ends lost 3 bases at V and 2 bases at J; junction bases unmatched: 2. This CDR3 is 14 amino acids long. This chain's CDR3 is CASSPDRGAYEQYF. CDR3 nucleotides: TGTGCCAGCTCACCGGACAGGGGTGCCTACGAGCAGTACTTC.

The rearrangement uses TRBV15 and TRBJ2-2; the match to TRBD1 covers 8 bases. J gave up 7 bases and V 2 bases, and 9 bases lay outside the gene matches. Germline V gives CDR1 LNHNV, CDR2 YYDKDF (reference sequence). The CDR3 sequence is 16 residues long. The CDR3 loop is CATSRMAGGFLGELFF. The CDR3 nucleotides read TGTGCCACCAGCAGAATGGCAGGGGGCTTTCTCGGGGAGCTGTTTTTT.

Concerning this clonotype itself: One base away lies a much larger clone, so this may be a sequencing read error. The chain joins TRBV3-1 to TRBJ2-5; D not certain. Germline loops: CDR1 LGHDT, CDR2 YNNKEL (reference sequence). This CDR3 is 12 amino acids long. CDR3 sequence: CACSQVAETQYF. The CDR3 DNA is TGTGCCTGCAGCCAGGTAGCAGAGACCCAGTACTTC.

V and J are TRBV3-1 and TRBJ2-7, with 8 positions matching TRBD2. J gave up 4 bases and V 2 bases, and 4 bases lay outside the gene matches. The CDR3 length is 14 residues. The germline gives CDR1 LGHDT, CDR2 YNNKEL (reference sequence). The CDR3 spells CASSQIAGRYEQYF. The DNA for the CDR3 is TGTGCCAGCAGCCAAATAGCGGGACGGTACGAGCAGTACTTC.

This clonotype was detected many times. The chain has TRBV29-1 and TRBJ1-5, with D hard to call. CDR3 length equals 13 residues. Trimming took 1 base from V and 5 from J, leaving 9 bases between them. The germline V gene has CDR1 SQVTM and CDR2 ANQGSEA. The CDR3 DNA reads as TGCAGCGTTGAAGTACAGCCGGATCAGCCCCAGCATTTT. This encodes CSVEVQPDQPQHF. The variable domain in full, with the rest retrieved from reference TRBV29-1 and TRBJ1-5, is SAVISQKPSRDICQRGTSLTIQCQVDSQVTMMFWYRQQPGQSLTLIATANQGSEATYESGFVIDKFPISRPNLTFSTLTVSNMSPEDSSIYLCSVEVQPDQPQHFGDGTRLSIL.

This chain joins TRBV5-6 and TRBJ1-5; 10 nucleotides match TRBD1. Germline CDR1 is SGHDT and CDR2 is YYEEEE. V trimming: 4 bases; J trimming: 3 bases; junction bases outside the gene matches: 4. CDR3 length equals 15 residues. The CDR3 spells CASSAGTGVNQPQHF. CDR3 nucleotide sequence: TGTGCCAGCAGCGCCGGGACAGGGGTCAATCAGCCCCAGCATTTT. Variable domain in full (rest from reference TRBV5-6 and TRBJ1-5): DAGVTQSPTHLIKTRGQQVTLRCSPKSGHDTVSWYQQALGQGPQFIFQYYEEEERQRGNFPDRFSGHQFPNYSSELNVNALLLGDSALYLCASSAGTGVNQPQHFGDGTRLSIL.

The chain combines TRBV18 with TRBJ2-7, with D tentatively TRBD2 (6 bases). Trimming left V 6 bases short and J 0 bases short, with 12 bases between. Germline CDR1 KGHSH, CDR2 LQKENI. The CDR3 extends over 14 amino acids. The DNA of the CDR3 is TGTGCCAGCTCGCGGGACGGCTACTCCTACGAGCAGTACTTC. It specifies CASSRDGYSYEQYF.

The CDR3 DNA is TGCGCCAGCAGGTCCGGGACCGTCTTGGGAGAGACCCAGTACTTC. This gives the protein CASRSGTVLGETQYF. This chain uses TRBV5-1 with TRBJ2-5; D assignment may be TRBD1 or TRBD2 (5 bases each). There are 15 residues in the CDR3. CDR1 and CDR2 from the germline V gene are SGHRS and YFSETQ. Trimming removed 5 bases from V and 4 bases from J, with 18 bases in between.

This clonotype was detected many times. The chain's CDR3 is CASSLDFWTSGSGIDNEQFF. In nucleotides, the CDR3 is TGCGCCAGCAGCTTGGATTTTTGGACTAGCGGCTCGGGTATCGACAATGAGCAGTTCTTC. This chain joins TRBV5-1 and TRBJ2-1; TRBD2 matches 10 bases. Germline CDR1 is SGHRS and CDR2 is YFSETQ. The CDR3 length is 20 residues. Unmatched junction bases numbered 17, after V lost 0 bases and J lost 5 bases.

The V and J genes are TRBV20-1 and TRBJ2-1; D tentatively fits TRBD1 or TRBD2 (5 bases each). Germline V gene sequence: CDR1 DFQATT, CDR2 SNEGSKA (reference sequence). The V gene lost 6 bases and the J gene lost 2 bases, with 14 bases spanning the gap. CDR3 length: 14 amino acids. CDR3: CSARGDGTYNEQFF. The CDR3 coding sequence is TGCAGTGCCCGTGGGGACGGCACCTACAATGAGCAGTTCTTC.